The rows below give T cell receptor beta chains drawn from one sample of a study of CD8 T cells in ankylosing spondylitis. Using its own MiXCR run on the 5' RACE reads, TCRdb lists one record per CDR3 protein. Altogether about 540,000 distinct CDR3 sequences are present, over 9.5% being singletons, with the ten largest covering approximately 7%. Sequencing was done on a sample of blood, either unsorted or a sorted T cell fraction (not recorded which). These TCRs come from a male donor with ankylosing spondylitis. CDR3s include the opening cysteine and the closing phenylalanine or tryptophan. D genes are given only for firm matches. For some rows the clone size is stated as once, few or many, or as a class when expanded; others skip it.

size,D,length,V,J,DNA,CDR3
many,TRBD2,15,TRBV7-9,TRBJ2-2,TGTGCCAGCACCTGGACTAGCGGGAACACCGGGGAGCTGTTTTTT,CASTWTSGNTGELFF
few,.,17,TRBV5-1,TRBJ2-2,TGCGCCAGCAGCATCTTTCGGGACTCACAGAACACCGGGGAGCTGTTTTTT,CASSIFRDSQNTGELFF
many,.,12,TRBV12-3/TRBV12-4,TRBJ1-1,TGTGCCAGCAGCCCCCTGGGTAGTGGAGCTTTCTTT,CASSPLGSGAFF
few,TRBD1,16,TRBV7-2,TRBJ1-6,TGTGCCAGCCGGGGACAGGGGGCATCCTATAATTCACCCCTCCACTTT,CASRGQGASYNSPLHF
few,TRBD2,13,TRBV10-3,TRBJ2-1,TGTGCCATCGAGGCGGGAGAGAGGAATGAGCAGTTCTTC,CAIEAGERNEQFF
few,TRBD2,15,TRBV6-1,TRBJ2-6,TGTGCGACAAGGGAGGGATTCTCTGGGGCCAACGTCCTGACTTTC,CATREGFSGANVLTF
many,.,15,TRBV12-3/TRBV12-4,TRBJ2-3,TGTGCCAGCATCGAGGGGCGCGGGATCACAGATACGCAGTATTTT,CASIEGRGITDTQYF
few,.,15,TRBV5-1,TRBJ2-7,TGCGCCAGCAGCTTGGCGGCGGGAAGTCAGTACGAGCAGTACTTC,CASSLAAGSQYEQYF
many,.,13,TRBV20-1,TRBJ1-1,TGCAGTGCTCCGGAGGCACCGGGGACTGAAGCTTTCTTT,CSAPEAPGTEAFF
.,TRBD2,16,TRBV5-1,TRBJ2-1,TGCGCCAGCAGCTTGACCGGGACTAGCGGGAGGTATGAGCAGTTCTTC,CASSLTGTSGRYEQFF
.,.,13,TRBV11-3,TRBJ2-1,TGTGCCAGCAGCTTAGTAGGGGTTGGTGAGCAGTTCTTC,CASSLVGVGEQFF
few,.,14,TRBV7-9,TRBJ1-2,TGTGCCAGCAGCATCACCGGGAGTAAGGATGGCTACACCTTC,CASSITGSKDGYTF
many,TRBD2,15,TRBV7-9,TRBJ2-3,TGTGCCAGCAGCTTAAGACTAGCGGACACAGATACGCAGTATTTT,CASSLRLADTDTQYF
few,TRBD2,16,TRBV2,TRBJ2-3,TGTGCCAGCAGTGAAACGACTAGCGGGAGCACAGATACGCAGTATTTT,CASSETTSGSTDTQYF
.,TRBD1,12,TRBV29-1,TRBJ2-1,TGCAGCGCAAACCAGGGGGCGGTTGAGCAGTTCTTC,CSANQGAVEQFF
few,.,14,TRBV20-1,TRBJ1-6,TGCAGTGCTAGAGAACAGGGCTCTAATTCACCCCTCCACTTT,CSAREQGSNSPLHF
.,.,12,TRBV6-2/TRBV6-3,TRBJ2-5,TGTGCCAGCAGTGATAGACAAGAGACCCAGTACTTC,CASSDRQETQYF
.,.,15,TRBV3-1,TRBJ1-6,TGTGCCAGCAGCCAATTAAGGAATTATAATTCACCCCTCCACTTT,CASSQLRNYNSPLHF
many,.,14,TRBV5-1,TRBJ2-3,TGCGCCAGCAGGAGACGGGACGGCGCAGATACGCAGTATTTT,CASRRRDGADTQYF
.,.,15,TRBV2,TRBJ1-5,TGTGCCAGCAGTGAGGACCGGTATAGCAATCAGCCCCAGCATTTT,CASSEDRYSNQPQHF
.,.,15,TRBV14,TRBJ1-1,TGTGCCAGCAGCCAAGGGGTTCTGGAGAACACTGAAGCTTTCTTT,CASSQGVLENTEAFF
.,.,12,TRBV20-1,TRBJ1-1,TGCAGTGCTAGGGTCAGGGCCGAGGGTGCTTTCTTT,CSARVRAEGAFF
.,TRBD1,13,TRBV30,TRBJ2-7,TGTGCCTGGAGTGGACAGGGTTTTTACGAGCAGTACTTC,CAWSGQGFYEQYF
few,.,16,TRBV7-2,TRBJ2-1,TGTGCCAGCAGCTTACGCGGGCCCAGCTCCTACAATGAGCAGTTCTTC,CASSLRGPSSYNEQFF
few,.,12,TRBV12-3/TRBV12-4,TRBJ1-2,TGTGCCAGCAGTTCCCTCGACGGGGCAGGTACCTTC,CASSSLDGAGTF
few,TRBD2,14,TRBV7-9,TRBJ2-5,TGTGCCAGCAGTATTAGCGGGCTAGGGGAGACCCAGTACTTC,CASSISGLGETQYF
few,.,12,TRBV7-9,TRBJ2-3,TGTGCCAGCAGCCGTATCGGGGATACGCAGTATTTT,CASSRIGDTQYF
few,TRBD1,16,TRBV7-2,TRBJ2-2,TGTGCCAGCAGCACCAGGACAGGGAGTAGCACCGGGGAGCTGTTTTTT,CASSTRTGSSTGELFF
.,TRBD2,17,TRBV20-1,TRBJ2-3,TGCAGTGCTACCACCCAGGGGGAACTAGCGGGAGCAGATACGCAGTATTTT,CSATTQGELAGADTQYF
few,TRBD2,16,TRBV5-1,TRBJ2-3,TGCGCCAGCAGCTCTGTAGCGGGAGGCCCCAAAGATACGCAGTATTTT,CASSSVAGGPKDTQYF
many,TRBD2,16,TRBV12-3/TRBV12-4,TRBJ2-3,TGTGCCAGCAGTTTACGACTAGCGGGTAGCACAGATACGCAGTATTTT,CASSLRLAGSTDTQYF
many,.,17,TRBV5-6,TRBJ2-2,TGTGCCAGCAGCTGGTCCGGGGCCGGCCTTTTTGCCGGGGAGCTGTTTTTT,CASSWSGAGLFAGELFF
few,TRBD1,14,TRBV29-1,TRBJ2-3,TGCAGCGTTCTTTACAGGGGGGTCCCGGATACGCAGTATTTT,CSVLYRGVPDTQYF
.,.,15,TRBV7-2,TRBJ2-2,TGTGCCAGCAGCTTGAACGGGAGGAACACCGGGGAGCTGTTTTTT,CASSLNGRNTGELFF
few,.,14,TRBV6-5,TRBJ2-3,TGTGCCAGCAGTTCCCCCGAATCCACAGATACGCAGTATTTT,CASSSPESTDTQYF
few,.,13,TRBV20-1,TRBJ2-3,TGCAGTGCTATACGCGGGATAAGAGATACGCAGTATTTT,CSAIRGIRDTQYF